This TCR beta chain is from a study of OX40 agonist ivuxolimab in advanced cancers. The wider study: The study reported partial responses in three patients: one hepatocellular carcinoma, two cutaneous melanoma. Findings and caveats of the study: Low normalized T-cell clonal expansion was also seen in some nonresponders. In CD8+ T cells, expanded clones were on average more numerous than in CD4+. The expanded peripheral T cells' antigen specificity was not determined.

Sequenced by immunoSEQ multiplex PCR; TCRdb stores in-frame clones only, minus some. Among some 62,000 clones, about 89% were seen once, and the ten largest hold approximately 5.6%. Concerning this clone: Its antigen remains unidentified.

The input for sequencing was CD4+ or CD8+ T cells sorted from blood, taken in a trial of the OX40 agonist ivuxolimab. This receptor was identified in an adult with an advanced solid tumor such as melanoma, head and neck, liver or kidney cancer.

Written as DNA, the CDR3 is TGTGCCAGCAGTTCGCGGATCTACGAGCAGTACTTC. Translation: CASSSRIYEQYF. The rearrangement links TRBV28 to TRBJ2-7, with no clear D. The germline gives CDR1 MDHEN, CDR2 SYDVKM. Trimming took off 4 bases at V and 3 bases at J, with 7 bases between the two ends. The CDR3 sequence is 12 residues long.